This TCR beta chain is from a study of T cell repertoires in cytomegalovirus infection. Worth noting for this clonotype: The target antigen is unknown.

Trimming cost V 0 bases and J 3 bases, with 12 bases left between them. Looked up from germline, CDR1 is DFQATT and CDR2 is SNEGSKA (reference sequence). CDR3 length equals 14 residues. Using its own MiXCR run on the reads, TCRdb lists one record per CDR3 protein. Seen here are 150,000 to 200,000 distinct CDR3 sequences, roughly 27% observed once, and the top ten hold 30% to 40%. Study-wide results and limits: Clonotype analysis showed dominance of the ex vivo response by HLA-C-restricted CMV-specific TCR beta clonotypes.

The receptor comes from a human donor in good health (CMV status not recorded). Some clones in this sample may be carry-over from other donors' samples. The sequencing sample was made of PBMCs. The V and J genes are TRBV20-1 and TRBJ2-7, with D tentatively TRBD2 (6 bases). The CDR3 region has the DNA TGCAGTGCTAGAGATGGAGGGGTCATCTACGAGCAGTACTTC. Translated: CSARDGGVIYEQYF.